The next 20 T cell receptor beta chains were all read from a single sample in a study of shared clonotypes between healthy human individuals. TCRdb's table, derived via immunoSEQ multiplex PCR, lists solely in-frame clones and lacks some. The sample has roughly 110,000 clones; under 70% are singletons. The specimen was memory CD8+ T cells sorted from blood. Documented subset: CD45RO+ cells pooled with CCR7-negative TemRA cells. These receptor sequences come from a woman aged 25 to 45 in good health.

This chain uses TRBV2 with TRBJ1-4, with a weak D call TRBD1 (6 bases). CDR3 size: 16 residues. V was trimmed by 7 bases and J by 4 bases, leaving 19 bases between them. The germline V gene has CDR1 SNHLY and CDR2 FYNNEI. This chain's CDR3 is CASTVGTGTLNEKLFF. The DNA of the CDR3 is TGTGCCAGCACCGTGGGGACCGGGACACTTAATGAAAAACTGTTTTTT.

V is TRBV5-4 and J is TRBJ2-1; D tentatively fits TRBD1 or TRBD2 (5 bases each). Deletions cut 4 bases from V and 15 bases from J, with 20 bases between. The CDR3 is 13 residues long. Germline V gene data show CDR1 as SGHNT and CDR2 as YYREEE (reference sequence). CDR3 nucleotide sequence: TGTGCCAGCAGCCACTCCCCGAGGGGAGCGCTGTTCTTC. It yields the protein CASSHSPRGALFF.

This clone was seen at least ten times. The chain couples TRBV6-1 to TRBJ2-5, with 10 bases aligning to TRBD2. The end of the DNA fits TRBJ2-7 better, so the J call may be wrong. Looked up from germline, CDR1 is MNHNS and CDR2 is SASEGT. The length of the CDR3 is 15 residues. The CDR3 reads CASSEEAGGSYEQYF. Here the CDR3 DNA reads TGTGCCAGCAGTGAAGAAGCGGGAGGGTCCTACGAGCAGTACTTC.

V and J are TRBV28 and TRBJ1-2; D gene uncertain. Germline-derived CDR1 and CDR2 are MDHEN and SYDVKM. The V end was cut by 4 bases, the J end by 4 bases, with 7 bases between. The CDR3 is made up of 12 amino acids. The CDR3 sequence is CASSSQLYGYTF. The CDR3 DNA sequence: TGTGCCAGCAGTTCCCAGCTCTATGGCTACACCTTC.

At least ten counts were recorded for this clone. The gene calls are TRBV6-5 and TRBJ2-7; TRBD2 aligns across 12 bases. In germline, CDR1 is MNHEY, CDR2 SVGAGI. V lost 2 bases and J lost 3; bases outside the gene matches: 2. This CDR3 spans 15 amino acids. The CDR3 nucleotides are TGTGCCAGCAGTTACGGGACTAGCGGGTTCTACGAGCAGTACTTC. Its protein is CASSYGTSGFYEQYF.

V gene TRBV7-2 combines with J gene TRBJ2-7, with 8 bases lining up with TRBD2. CDR3 length: 16 amino acids. The V and J ends lost 2 bases and 1 base, in that order; junction bases with no gene match: 7. Germline V gene data show CDR1 as SGHTA and CDR2 as FQGNSA. The CDR3 sequence is CASSLPLAGRSYEQYF. The CDR3 DNA is TGTGCCAGCAGCTTACCCCTAGCGGGTAGATCCTACGAGCAGTACTTC.

The chain uses TRBV5-4 and TRBJ2-7; D is perhaps TRBD1 (6 bases). CDR3 length equals 15 residues. The germline CDR1 and CDR2 sequences are SGHNT and YYREEE (reference sequence). V lost 3 bases, J lost 1 base, and 14 bases lay in between. The CDR3 DNA reads as TGTGCCAGCAGCTCGGACAGCCGCTATTCCTACGAGCAGTACTTC. This sequence encodes CASSSDSRYSYEQYF.

This clone showed up just once. The rearrangement links TRBV27 to TRBJ2-2; D may be TRBD2 (6 bases). The CDR3 sequence is 18 residues long. CDR1 is MNHEY, CDR2 SMNVEV, per germline (reference sequence). Trimming stripped 5 bases from V and 4 bases from J, with 23 bases between. The CDR3 DNA is TGTGCCAGCAGTCAGACTTCCGGTCCCCCCGGGAGCACCGGGGAGCTGTTTTTT. Translated, it gives CASSQTSGPPGSTGELFF.

This clone was seen more than once but under ten times. The genes are TRBV19 and TRBJ1-5; D gene ambiguous. Germline V CDR1 and CDR2: LNHDA, SQIVND (reference sequence). The CDR3 is 13 residues long. Trimming removed 1 base at V and 5 bases at J, with 6 bases between. This CDR3 is CASSIVAHQPQHF. The CDR3, as DNA: TGTGCCAGTAGTATAGTCGCTCATCAGCCCCAGCATTTT. The complete variable domain, with remaining parts taken from reference TRBV19 and TRBJ1-5, reads DGGITQSPKYLFRKEGQNVTLSCEQNLNHDAMYWYRQDPGQGLRLIYYSQIVNDFQKGDIAEGYSVSREKKESFPLTVTSAQKNPTAFYLCASSIVAHQPQHFGDGTRLSIL.

The chain links TRBV6-5 to TRBJ2-1; 14 nucleotides match TRBD2. V gave up 4 bases and J gave up 10 bases; unmatched junction bases: 9. The CDR3 length is 16 residues. Germline CDR1 reads MNHEY; CDR2 reads SVGAGI. This chain's CDR3 is CASSSTGTSGSSEQFF. As DNA, the CDR3 is TGTGCCAGCAGTTCCACCGGGACTAGCGGGAGCTCAGAGCAGTTCTTC.

The rearrangement joins TRBV6-6 to TRBJ1-5; 7 bases align to TRBD1. Germline loops: CDR1 MNHNY, CDR2 SVGAGI (reference sequence). The V and J ends lost 5 bases and 1 base, in that order; junction bases with no gene match: 5. This CDR3 region has 15 residues. DNA for the CDR3: TGTGCCAGCAGTCTTCTCAGGGGGAGCAATCAGCCCCAGCATTTT. Translated, it gives CASSLLRGSNQPQHF.

This rearrangement joins TRBV9 to TRBJ2-7; 15 bases map to TRBD2. CDR1 and CDR2 (germline): SGDLS, YYNGEE. The J segment lost 1 base and the V segment lost 0 bases, leaving 8 bases of the junction unmatched. This CDR3 spans 19 amino acids. CDR3 sequence (DNA): TGTGCCAGCAGCGTAGTCACGGGACTAGCGGGAGGTGAGTCCTACGAGCAGTACTTC. Its translation is CASSVVTGLAGGESYEQYF. The entire variable domain, with the rest obtained from reference TRBV9 and TRBJ2-7, is as follows: DSGVTQTPKHLITATGQRVTLRCSPRSGDLSVYWYQQSLDQGLQFLIQYYNGEERAKGNILERFSAQQFPDLHSELNLSSLELGDSALYFCASSVVTGLAGGESYEQYFGPGTRLTVT.

The gene calls are TRBV9 and TRBJ2-1, with D perhaps TRBD2 (6 bases). This CDR3 comprises 17 residues. With 4 bases removed from V and 9 bases from J, the gap between germline ends came to 26 bases. Germline V CDR1 and CDR2: SGDLS, YYNGEE. The CDR3 loop is CASSRANRDWPPGEQFF. In nucleotides, the CDR3 is TGTGCCAGCAGCAGAGCAAACCGGGACTGGCCCCCCGGTGAGCAGTTCTTC.

The rearrangement joins TRBV15 to TRBJ2-1; 8 bases are a match to TRBD2. V was pared by 0 bases and J by 7 bases, with 5 bases of the junction left unmatched. The CDR3 is 15 residues long. Germline lookup yields CDR1 LNHNV and CDR2 YYDKDF (reference sequence). CDR3: CATSRDSSGSNEQFF. Written as DNA, the CDR3 is TGTGCCACCAGCAGAGATTCCAGCGGGAGTAATGAGCAGTTCTTC.

Note on this clone: A junction boundary mismatches the germline segment, possibly from a read error. The gene calls are TRBV28 and TRBJ1-5, with a possible D match to TRBD1 (5 bases). CDR3 length: 14 amino acids. Germline V gene lookup returns CDR1 MDHEN and CDR2 SYDVKM. The CDR3 region is CATSAGNSNQPQHF. The CDR3 region has the DNA TGTGCCACCAGTGCAGGGAATAGCAATCAGCCCCAGCATTTT.

Details on this clone: Additional DNA sequences in this sample encode the identical CDR3. The CDR3 nucleotides read TGTGCCAGCAGCGTAGGGTTAGCGGACTCCTACGAGCAGTACTTC. Residues: CASSVGLADSYEQYF. The chain has TRBV9 and TRBJ2-7; D possibly corresponds to TRBD2 (6 bases). Germline V gene data show CDR1 as SGDLS and CDR2 as YYNGEE. This CDR3 spans 15 amino acids. V lost 0 bases to trimming and J lost 0 bases, with 10 bases between them.

The chain combines TRBV5-4 with TRBJ2-7; TRBD2 agrees at 9 bases. CDR3 length equals 15 residues. The J segment lost 6 bases and the V segment lost 5 bases, leaving 12 bases of the junction unmatched. CDR1 is SGHNT, CDR2 YYREEE, per germline (reference sequence). Here the CDR3 reads CASSPNSGRRGEQYF. Here the CDR3 DNA reads TGTGCCAGCAGTCCAAATAGCGGGAGAAGAGGCGAGCAGTACTTC. Drawing the rest from reference TRBV5-4 and TRBJ2-7, the complete variable domain is ETGVTQSPTHLIKTRGQQVTLRCSSQSGHNTVSWYQQALGQGPQFIFQYYREEENGRGNFPPRFSGLQFPNYSSELNVNALELDDSALYLCASSPNSGRRGEQYFGPGTRLTVT.

This sequence joins TRBV4-1 and TRBJ1-5; no reliable D call. The germline gives CDR1 MGHRA, CDR2 YSYEKL. The V and J ends lost 0 bases and 3 bases respectively, with 9 bases between them. The CDR3 extends over 15 amino acids. The chain's CDR3 is CASSQDIRDNQPQHF. The CDR3 nucleotides are TGCGCCAGCAGCCAAGATATACGGGACAATCAGCCCCAGCATTTT.

The V and J genes are TRBV4-2 and TRBJ2-7; unclear D gene. Germline V lookup: CDR1 LGHNA, CDR2 YNFKEQ. CDR3 length equals 14 residues. V dropped 1 base and J dropped 4 bases, with 11 bases sitting between them. This chain's CDR3 is CASSQGMESYEQYF. CDR3 sequence (DNA): TGTGCCAGCAGCCAAGGGATGGAGAGTTACGAGCAGTACTTC.

This sequence joins TRBV28 and TRBJ2-1, with 8 bases that match TRBD1. Trimming cost V 3 bases and J 10 bases; bases outside gene matches: 11. Looked up from germline, CDR1 is MDHEN and CDR2 is SYDVKM. This CDR3 region has 15 residues. The CDR3 bases are TGTGCCAGCAGTTTTCAGCAGGGGGCGACAGGAGAGCAGTTCTTC. It translates to CASSFQQGATGEQFF.